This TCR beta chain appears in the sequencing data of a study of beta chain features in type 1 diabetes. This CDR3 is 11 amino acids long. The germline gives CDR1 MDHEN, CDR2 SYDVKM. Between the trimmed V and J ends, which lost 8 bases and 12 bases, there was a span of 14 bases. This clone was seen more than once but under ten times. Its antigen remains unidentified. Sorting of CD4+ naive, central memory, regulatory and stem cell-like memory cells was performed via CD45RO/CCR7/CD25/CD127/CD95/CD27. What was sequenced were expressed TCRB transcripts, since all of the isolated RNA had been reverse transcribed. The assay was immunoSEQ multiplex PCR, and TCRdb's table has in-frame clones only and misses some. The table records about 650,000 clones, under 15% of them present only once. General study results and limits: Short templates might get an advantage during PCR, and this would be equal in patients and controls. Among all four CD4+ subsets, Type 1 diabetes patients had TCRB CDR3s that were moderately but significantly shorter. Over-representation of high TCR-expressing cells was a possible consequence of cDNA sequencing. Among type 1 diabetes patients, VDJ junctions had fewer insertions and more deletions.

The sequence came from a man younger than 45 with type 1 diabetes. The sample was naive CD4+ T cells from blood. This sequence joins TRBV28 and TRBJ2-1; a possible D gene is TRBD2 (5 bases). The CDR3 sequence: CASGRESGQFF. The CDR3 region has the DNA TGTGCCAGCGGACGTGAAAGCGGGCAGTTCTTC. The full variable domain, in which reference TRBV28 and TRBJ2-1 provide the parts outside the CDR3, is DVKVTQSSRYLVKRTGEKVFLECVQDMDHENMFWYRQDPGLGLRLIYFSYDVKMKEKGDIPEGYSVSREKKERFSLILESASTNQTSMYLCASGRESGQFFGPGTRLTVL.